One sample yielded the 2 T cell receptor beta chains listed below, sequenced in a study of T cell changes during pregnancy in multiple sclerosis. Assay used: immunoSEQ multiplex PCR; TCRdb lists only in-frame clones, some missing. The sample holds almost 20,000 clones; about nine tenths are singletons and the top ten take around 7%. This sample comprised CD8+ T cells from peripheral blood mononuclear cells, obtained in the third trimester of pregnancy. Receptors were obtained from a female donor in good health, enrolled as a control in a pregnancy study.

V gene TRBV9 combines with J gene TRBJ2-1, with D perhaps matching TRBD1 (6 bases). Trimming removed 1 base from V and 5 bases from J, with 10 bases in between. The germline V gene has CDR1 SGDLS and CDR2 YYNGEE. The length of the CDR3 is 14 residues. DNA for the CDR3: TGTGCCAGCAGCGTACAGGGGTCCGACAATGAGCAGTTCTTC. Encoded protein: CASSVQGSDNEQFF.

Here the CDR3 reads CASTFNPGYEQYF. The CDR3, as DNA: TGTGCCAGCACTTTCAACCCAGGGTACGAGCAGTACTTC. J is TRBJ2-7 and V is TRBV6-5; the D gene is possibly TRBD1 (5 bases). V gave up 7 bases and J gave up 4 bases, with 14 bases separating them. In germline, CDR1 is MNHEY, CDR2 SVGAGI. This CDR3 contains 13 residues.